Shown below are 12 T cell receptor beta chains from a single sample sequenced in a study of vaccination and CD4 T cells after COVID-19. Antigens of these TCRs are unknown. Sequencing of the DNA from cultured CD4+ T cells was carried out with the Oncomine TCR Beta short-read assay. Using its own MiXCR run on the PCR reads, TCRdb lists one record per CDR3 protein. The sample lists over 20,000 distinct CDR3 sequences, around 45% occurring once. The sample's treatment: approximately 11-day PBMC culture with coronavirus spike peptide pools or control peptides (ViraFEST assay). Sequences were obtained from CD4+ T cells from blood, cultured in vitro. These receptors all come from a human donor who had recovered from COVID-19.

This clonotype showed up just a few times. The CDR3 loop reads CASMGSGNTEAFF. For the CDR3, the DNA is TGTGCCAGTATGGGTTCGGGGAACACTGAAGCTTTCTTT. This chain uses TRBV28 with TRBJ1-1; D is unclear. The germline gives CDR1 MDHEN, CDR2 SYDVKM. Trimming left V 9 bases short and J 1 base short, with 12 bases between. The CDR3 consists of 13 residues.

The chain uses TRBV7-9 and TRBJ2-1, with 7 bases fitting TRBD2. V lost 7 bases and J lost 6; bases outside the gene matches: 12. CDR1 SEHNR and CDR2 FQNEAQ come from the germline V gene (reference sequence). CDR3 length: 15 residues. The CDR3 coding sequence is TGTGCCAGCATCTCCGAGGCGCCGGGGGGCAATGAGCAGTTCTTC. Its translation is CASISEAPGGNEQFF.

J is TRBJ2-5 and V is TRBV2; 9 bases fit TRBD1. With V trimmed by 6 bases and J by 4 bases, 3 bases remained unmatched. This CDR3 has 13 amino acids. The V gene's germline CDR1 is SNHLY and CDR2 FYNNEI. The CDR3 DNA sequence: TGTGCCAGCAGAGCGGACAGGGGAGAGACCCAGTACTTC. Protein sequence: CASRADRGETQYF. The whole variable domain, remainder taken from reference TRBV2 and TRBJ2-5, is EPEVTQTPSHQVTQMGQEVILRCVPISNHLYFYWYRQILGQKVEFLVSFYNNEISEKSEIFDDQFSVERPDGSNFTLKIRSTKLEDSAMYFCASRADRGETQYFGPGTRLLVL.

This clonotype has just a few counts. V usage is TRBV6-1 and J usage is TRBJ2-7, with 7 positions matching TRBD1. V lost 6 bases, J lost 2 bases, and 4 bases stayed unmatched. Looked up from germline, CDR1 is MNHNS and CDR2 is SASEGT. CDR3 size: 13 residues. CDR3 DNA: TGTGCCAGCAGCCAGGGGGAAACCTACGAGCAGTACTTC. This sequence encodes CASSQGETYEQYF.

The rearrangement links TRBV5-1 to TRBJ2-5; tentatively, D is TRBD2 (6 bases). V dropped 4 bases and J dropped 7 bases, with 14 bases sitting between them. This CDR3 contains 13 residues. Germline CDR1 and CDR2: SGHRS and YFSETQ. This CDR3 reads CASSGGTEGTQYF. For the CDR3, the DNA is TGCGCCAGCAGCGGGGGGACCGAGGGGACCCAGTACTTC.

The chain joins TRBV7-9 to TRBJ2-7; no firm D call. Deletions cut 7 bases from V and 0 bases from J, with 16 bases between. Germline CDR1 is SEHNR and CDR2 is FQNEAQ (reference sequence). The CDR3 contains 15 residues. The CDR3 region is CASTHLGDNSYEQYF. CDR3 bases: TGTGCCAGCACCCACCTCGGTGACAACTCCTACGAGCAGTACTTC.

V usage is TRBV6-5 and J usage is TRBJ1-6; TRBD1 is a possible D gene (6 bases). Per the germline V gene, CDR1 is MNHEY and CDR2 is SVGAGI. This CDR3 comprises 15 residues. V gave up 0 bases and J gave up 5 bases, with 8 bases separating them. The CDR3 bases are TGTGCCAGCAGTTACTCGGGACATAATAATTCACCCCTCCACTTT. Translating gives CASSYSGHNNSPLHF.

This rearrangement joins TRBV28 to TRBJ2-7, with D hard to call. CDR1 and CDR2 (germline): MDHEN, SYDVKM. The CDR3 is made up of 15 amino acids. V lost 5 bases to trimming and J lost 0 bases, with 14 bases between them. The CDR3 protein is CASSPAGLGSYEQYF. The CDR3 DNA is TGTGCCAGCAGTCCTGCCGGGCTCGGCTCCTACGAGCAGTACTTC.

V gene TRBV6-5 combines with J gene TRBJ2-3, with D possibly matching TRBD2 (5 bases). The CDR3 spans 15 residues. Per the germline V gene, CDR1 is MNHEY and CDR2 is SVGAGI. Trimming removed 0 bases from V and 4 bases from J, with 11 bases in between. CDR3 sequence reads: CASSYSRTSSDTQYF. In nucleotides, the CDR3 is TGTGCCAGCAGTTACTCGAGAACTAGTTCAGATACGCAGTATTTT.

In its sample, this clonotype was seen a few times. The V and J genes are TRBV28 and TRBJ2-5; 7 bases align to TRBD1. Germline CDR1 is MDHEN and CDR2 is SYDVKM. Trimming at V came to 5 bases and at J to 5 bases, leaving 8 bases not matched to a gene. The CDR3 runs to 14 residues. The CDR3 loop reads CASSPPTGLETQYF. In DNA form, the CDR3 reads TGTGCCAGCAGTCCCCCGACAGGGCTGGAGACCCAGTACTTC. The variable domain in full, completed from reference TRBV28 and TRBJ2-5, reads DVKVTQSSRYLVKRTGEKVFLECVQDMDHENMFWYRQDPGLGLRLIYFSYDVKMKEKGDIPEGYSVSREKKERFSLILESASTNQTSMYLCASSPPTGLETQYFGPGTRLLVL.

This clonotype was seen more than once but under ten times. This chain's CDR3 is CASSARQGMASSPLHF. CDR3 nucleotides: TGTGCCAGCAGCGCCCGACAGGGTATGGCGAGTTCACCCCTCCACTTT. The gene calls are TRBV7-2 and TRBJ1-6; 7 bases align to TRBD1. This CDR3 has 16 amino acids. Germline V gene sequence: CDR1 SGHTA, CDR2 FQGNSA. The V segment lost 5 bases and the J segment 9 bases; nucleotides outside the gene matches: 13. Combining the CDR3 with reference TRBV7-2 and TRBJ1-6 gives the whole variable domain GAGVSQSPSNKVTEKGKDVELRCDPISGHTALYWYRQSLGQGLEFLIYFQGNSAPDKSGLPSDRFSAERTGGSVSTLTIQRTQQEDSAVYLCASSARQGMASSPLHFGNGTRLTVT.

The chain carries TRBV7-3 and TRBJ2-7, with D possibly called TRBD1 or TRBD2 (5 bases each). Trimming removed 3 bases at V and 6 bases at J, with 12 bases between. Germline V lookup: CDR1 SGHTA, CDR2 FQGTGA. The CDR3 extends over 13 amino acids. The CDR3 region is CASSFGGSGEQYF. The CDR3 nucleotides read TGTGCCAGCAGCTTTGGGGGTTCTGGCGAGCAGTACTTC.